A single sample is the source of the 28 T cell receptor beta chains below, sequenced in a study of breast tumors, draining lymph nodes, adjacent tissues. Axillary draining lymph nodes of breast cancer patients supplied the node samples. TCRdb re-derived calls from the multiplex PCR reads in MiXCR, one entry per CDR3 protein. The sample carries about 230,000 distinct CDR3 sequences, around 32% recorded once. The material sequenced was axillary lymph node tissue. Receptors were obtained from a female donor with breast cancer. Some clones in this sample may be carry-over from other donors' samples.

This clonotype was seen repeatedly, ten times or more. The rearrangement links TRBV9 to TRBJ2-5; 7 nucleotides line up with TRBD2. Trimming removed 0 bases from V and 3 bases from J; junction bases left unmatched: 5. The germline V gene has CDR1 SGDLS and CDR2 YYNGEE. The CDR3 totals 15 residues. CDR3 bases: TGTGCCAGCAGCGTAGAGGATCTAGCGGAAGAGACCCAGTACTTC. Its protein is CASSVEDLAEETQYF. The whole variable domain, filled in from reference TRBV9 and TRBJ2-5, reads DSGVTQTPKHLITATGQRVTLRCSPRSGDLSVYWYQQSLDQGLQFLIQYYNGEERAKGNILERFSAQQFPDLHSELNLSSLELGDSALYFCASSVEDLAEETQYFGPGTRLLVL.

This clonotype was recorded many times. The chain has TRBV5-6 and TRBJ2-3; D is perhaps TRBD1 or TRBD2 (5 bases each). V shed 0 bases and J shed 5 bases, with 7 bases lying between them. From germline, CDR1 is SGHDT and CDR2 YYEEEE. CDR3 length: 13 amino acids. CDR3: CASSLGGIDTQYF. The CDR3 nucleotides read TGTGCCAGCAGCTTGGGGGGGATAGATACGCAGTATTTT. Full variable domain (missing parts from reference TRBV5-6 and TRBJ2-3): DAGVTQSPTHLIKTRGQQVTLRCSPKSGHDTVSWYQQALGQGPQFIFQYYEEEERQRGNFPDRFSGHQFPNYSSELNVNALLLGDSALYLCASSLGGIDTQYFGPGTRLTVL.

At least ten counts were recorded for this clonotype. V is TRBV24-1 and J is TRBJ2-5; D call uncertain. The CDR3 is made up of 14 amino acids. V was trimmed by 2 bases and J by 1 base, leaving 7 bases between them. Germline V gives CDR1 KGHDR, CDR2 SFDVKD. CDR3 amino acids: CATSDSPGQETQYF. In nucleotides, the CDR3 is TGTGCCACCAGTGATTCACCAGGCCAAGAGACCCAGTACTTC.

In this sample, this clonotype turned up many times. This chain uses TRBV11-3 with TRBJ2-3; TRBD2 aligns across 15 bases. CDR3 length: 16 residues. Trimming cost V 1 base and J 6 bases; bases outside gene matches: 2. Per germline, CDR1 SGHNT and CDR2 YENEEA. The CDR3 nucleotides are TGTGCCAGCAGCTTAGGGACTAGCGGGAGGGAGGATACGCAGTATTTT. Protein sequence: CASSLGTSGREDTQYF.

This clonotype was seen at least ten times. This chain uses TRBV30 with TRBJ2-1; 7 bases agree with TRBD2. Looked up from germline, CDR1 is GTSNPN and CDR2 is SVGIG (reference sequence). V shed 5 bases, J shed 6 bases, and the junction held 4 bases outside the gene matches. The CDR3 loop spans 12 amino acids. Here the CDR3 reads CAWGRDGNEQFF. The CDR3 DNA reads TGTGCCTGGGGGAGGGATGGCAATGAGCAGTTCTTC.

This clonotype showed up just once. The chain combines TRBV2 with TRBJ2-7, with D possibly being TRBD2 (6 bases). The CDR3 loop spans 14 amino acids. Germline V gene lookup returns CDR1 SNHLY and CDR2 FYNNEI. CDR3 DNA: TGTGCTAGAGTGGGCGGGATGAGCTCCTACGAGCAGTACTTC. Amino acids: CARVGGMSSYEQYF.

Concerning this clonotype: This may stem from a read error, because a much larger clone lies one nucleotide away. V gene TRBV2 combines with J gene TRBJ2-7, with 8 nucleotides matching TRBD2. CDR3 length: 14 amino acids. Germline loops: CDR1 SNHLY, CDR2 FYNNEI. CDR3 nucleotides: TGTGCCAGCAGAACCGGGACTAGGACCTACGGGCAGTACTTC. As protein: CASRTGTRTYGQYF.

The chain links TRBV7-6 to TRBJ2-3; 9 bases line up with TRBD2. J was trimmed by 4 bases and V by 3 bases; bases with no gene match: 11. This CDR3 region has 17 residues. Germline assignment: CDR1 SGHVS and CDR2 FNYEAQ. The DNA of the CDR3 is TGTGCCAGCAGCTTTCTTGGCGGGAGGGCCGGGGCAGATACGCAGTATTTT. It codes for CASSFLGGRAGADTQYF.

The sample holds many counts of this clonotype. The chain recombines TRBV20-1 with TRBJ2-7; tentative D call: TRBD2 (6 bases). V lost 5 bases, J lost 3 bases, and 14 bases lay in between. CDR1 DFQATT and CDR2 SNEGSKA come from the germline V gene (reference sequence). The CDR3 loop spans 13 amino acids. The CDR3 sequence is CSAPDQGGYEQYF. CDR3 sequence (DNA): TGCAGTGCTCCTGACCAGGGAGGCTACGAGCAGTACTTC.

This clonotype was recorded a few times. A much larger clonotype is one base distant, so this may be a read error. The V gene is TRBV11-2, the J gene TRBJ2-5; no clear D gene. This CDR3 has 14 residues. Trimming removed 5 bases from V and 11 bases from J, with 21 bases in between. Germline V gene sequence: CDR1 SGHAT, CDR2 FQNNGV. The CDR3 protein is CASSGLTNGNEQYF. The CDR3 nucleotides read TGTGCCAGCAGCGGGCTCACGAACGGCAATGAGCAGTACTTC.

This clonotype was observed at least ten times. Its ends do not fully match the called genes, so a read error is possible. This sequence joins TRBV12-3 or TRBV12-4 and TRBJ2-5; unclear D gene. The CDR3 spans 13 residues. For the CDR3, the DNA is TGTGCCAGCAGTTTACCGTACCAAGAGATCCAGTACTTC. It specifies CASSLPYQEIQYF.

Comments on this clonotype: Being one base from a much bigger clone, this may be a read error. The J gene is TRBJ1-2, the V gene TRBV9; no clear D. The germline V gene has CDR1 SGDLS and CDR2 YYNGEE. The CDR3 has 15 residues. The CDR3 sequence: CASSVGLSTNYGSTF. As DNA, the CDR3 is TGTGCCAGCAGCGTAGGGCTTTCAACTAACTATGGCTCCACCTTC.

This clonotype is a singleton in its sample. One end of the junction varies from germline; a read error may be responsible. The V call is TRBV24-1, the J call TRBJ1-4; D remains unclear. Per the germline V gene, CDR1 is KGHDR and CDR2 is SFDVKD. The CDR3 is 15 residues long. The CDR3, as DNA: TGTGGCACCAGTGATTCCCGGTCACCTCGTGAAAAGCTGTTTTTT. It codes for CGTSDSRSPREKLFF.

This clonotype has only one observation. The germline gene is not matched at one end of the junction; a read error may be the cause. This chain links TRBV3-1 with TRBJ2-1; D is possibly TRBD2 (6 bases). This CDR3 comprises 16 residues. Germline values: CDR1 LGHDT, CDR2 YNNKEL (reference sequence). CDR3 amino acids: CASSQSVADIISEQFF. The CDR3 DNA reads as TGCGCCAGCAGCCAGTCTGTAGCGGACATCATCAGTGAGCAGTTCTTC.

In the case of this clonotype: A much larger clone differs by one base, so this may be a read error. The CDR3 coding sequence is TGTGCCAGCAGACGCAGCGGGAGGGCCTTGGATGAGCGGTTCTTC. It encodes CASRRSGRALDERFF. The rearrangement links TRBV6-5 to TRBJ2-1; 10 nucleotides line up with TRBD2. Germline V gene sequence: CDR1 MNHEY, CDR2 SVGAGI. CDR3 length equals 15 residues.

This clonotype was counted many times. This sequence joins TRBV4-1 and TRBJ2-1; 10 nucleotides line up with TRBD2. The CDR3 totals 17 residues. Trimming at V came to 3 bases and at J to 5 bases, leaving 10 bases not matched to a gene. Germline-derived CDR1 and CDR2 are MGHRA and YSYEKL. The DNA for the CDR3 is TGCGCCAGCAGCCAGGGCCCTAGCGGGAGTTCCCACAATGAGCAGTTCTTC. Amino acid sequence: CASSQGPSGSSHNEQFF.

This clonotype turned up a few times. A much larger clone differs by one base, so this may be a read error. This chain links TRBV6-1 with TRBJ2-7; the match to TRBD2 covers 13 bases. Per germline, CDR1 MNHNS and CDR2 SASEGT. The CDR3 is 13 residues long. The J segment lost 12 bases and the V segment lost 5 bases, leaving 7 bases of the junction unmatched. The CDR3 reads CASSQRTSGSVYF. The CDR3, as DNA: TGTGCCAGCAGTCAAAGGACTAGCGGGAGCGTGTACTTC.

The V gene is TRBV30, the J gene TRBJ1-2; D is undetermined. CDR1 and CDR2 from the germline V gene are GTSNPN and SVGIG (reference sequence). With 3 bases removed from V and 12 bases from J, the gap between germline ends came to 20 bases. CDR3 length: 13 residues. The CDR3 region has the DNA TGTGCCTGGAGGGCTGCTGGGGAATCTGGAAACACCTTC. It specifies CAWRAAGESGNTF.

In its sample, this clonotype was seen many times. This sequence joins TRBV4-2 and TRBJ2-5; 13 bases fit TRBD2. The CDR3 has 16 residues. CDR1 and CDR2 (germline): LGHNA, YNFKEQ. J gave up 5 bases and V 4 bases, and 7 bases lay outside the gene matches. The CDR3 loop reads CASSRTTSGRAETQYF. The DNA for the CDR3 is TGTGCCAGCAGCCGCACCACTAGCGGGAGGGCCGAGACCCAGTACTTC.

V usage is TRBV7-3 and J usage is TRBJ2-5; D not certain. V lost 4 bases and J 3 bases, leaving 12 bases between the germline ends. The CDR3 extends over 14 amino acids. Germline V gene data show CDR1 as SGHTA and CDR2 as FQGTGA. The chain's CDR3 is CASSSYSTEETQYF. The CDR3 DNA follows: TGTGCCAGCAGCTCATATAGCACAGAAGAGACCCAGTACTTC. Variable domain in full (rest from reference TRBV7-3 and TRBJ2-5): GAGVSQTPSNKVTEKGKYVELRCDPISGHTALYWYRQSLGQGPEFLIYFQGTGAADDSGLPNDRFFAVRPEGSVSTLKIQRTERGDSAVYLCASSSYSTEETQYFGPGTRLLVL.

V is TRBV20-1 and J is TRBJ2-1; TRBD2 aligns across 10 bases. The J segment lost 3 bases and the V segment lost 4 bases, leaving 3 bases of the junction unmatched. CDR3 length: 14 residues. Germline loops: CDR1 DFQATT, CDR2 SNEGSKA (reference sequence). The DNA for the CDR3 is TGCAGTGCTATAGCGGGAGGTCGCTACAATGAGCAGTTCTTC. It is translated as CSAIAGGRYNEQFF.

On this clonotype itself: One end of the junction does not line up with germline, which may come from a read error. V usage is TRBV4-3 and J usage is TRBJ1-2; 7 bases match TRBD1. Germline V gene lookup returns CDR1 LGHNA and CDR2 YSLEER. CDR3 length: 14 residues. CDR3 nucleotides: TGCGCCAGCGGCCAAGATGCAACAGGGGAGGGCTACACCTTC. Amino acids: CASGQDATGEGYTF.

To note about this clonotype: A much larger clone differs by one base, so this may be a read error. The DNA of the CDR3 is TGTGCCAGCAGTTACAGGGCAGGGGGCTATCAGCCCCAGCATTTT. Translated, it gives CASSYRAGGYQPQHF. V and J are TRBV6-6 and TRBJ1-5, with 8 bases fitting TRBD1. The CDR3 extends over 15 amino acids. The V segment lost 2 bases and the J segment 5 bases; nucleotides outside the gene matches: 5. The V gene's germline CDR1 is MNHNY and CDR2 SVGAGI (reference sequence).

Notes on this clonotype: One junction end disagrees with the germline gene, perhaps due to a read error. This chain uses TRBV12-3 or TRBV12-4 with TRBJ2-1, with a possible D match to TRBD1 (6 bases). The CDR3 sequence is 17 residues long. CDR3: CASSYSLGTPYYNERFF. CDR3 nucleotides: TGTGCCAGCAGTTACTCTCTTGGGACACCGTACTACAATGAGCGGTTCTTC.

The V and J genes are TRBV18 and TRBJ2-1; D may be TRBD1 (5 bases). V shed 1 base and J shed 8 bases, with 15 bases lying between them. The germline CDR1 and CDR2 sequences are KGHSH and LQKENI. There are 15 residues in the CDR3. CDR3 region: CASSPRSRRGDEQFF. The CDR3 DNA reads as TGTGCCAGCTCACCACGGAGTAGAAGGGGCGATGAGCAGTTCTTC. Supplemented by reference TRBV18 and TRBJ2-1, the full variable domain reads NAGVMQNPRHLVRRRGQEARLRCSPMKGHSHVYWYRQLPEEGLKFMVYLQKENIIDESGMPKERFSAEFPKEGPSILRIQQVVRGDSAAYFCASSPRSRRGDEQFFGPGTRLTVL.

The chain carries TRBV12-3 or TRBV12-4 and TRBJ2-2, with D perhaps TRBD1 (7 bases). V was shortened by 8 bases and J by 4 bases, with 11 bases between the two germline ends. This CDR3 has 13 residues. CDR3 region: CASFQGGTGELFF. The CDR3 DNA follows: TGTGCCAGCTTTCAGGGGGGCACCGGGGAGCTGTTTTTT.

V usage is TRBV14 and J usage is TRBJ2-3; D gene ambiguous. V lost 0 bases and J 0 bases, leaving 4 bases between the germline ends. CDR1 SGHDN and CDR2 FVKESK come from the germline V gene. This CDR3 is built from 14 residues. The CDR3 DNA reads as TGTGCCAGCAGCCAAGAGCTTAGCACAGATACGCAGTATTTT. Translated, it gives CASSQELSTDTQYF. Variable domain in full (rest from reference TRBV14 and TRBJ2-3): EAGVTQFPSHSVIEKGQTVTLRCDPISGHDNLYWYRRVMGKEIKFLLHFVKESKQDESGMPNNRFLAERTGGTYSTLKVQPAELEDSGVYFCASSQELSTDTQYFGPGTRLTVL.

This clonotype was recorded a few times. A much bigger clone sits one base away, suggesting this may be a read error. The chain is built from TRBV20-1 and TRBJ2-1; D is possibly TRBD2 (5 bases). The germline gives CDR1 DFQATT, CDR2 SNEGSKA (reference sequence). The V and J ends lost 4 bases and 6 bases respectively, with 19 bases between them. CDR3 length: 15 amino acids. The CDR3 coding sequence is TGCAGTGCTAAGCCTCGAGGGCGGCTATCCAATGAGCAGTTCTTC. As protein: CSAKPRGRLSNEQFF.